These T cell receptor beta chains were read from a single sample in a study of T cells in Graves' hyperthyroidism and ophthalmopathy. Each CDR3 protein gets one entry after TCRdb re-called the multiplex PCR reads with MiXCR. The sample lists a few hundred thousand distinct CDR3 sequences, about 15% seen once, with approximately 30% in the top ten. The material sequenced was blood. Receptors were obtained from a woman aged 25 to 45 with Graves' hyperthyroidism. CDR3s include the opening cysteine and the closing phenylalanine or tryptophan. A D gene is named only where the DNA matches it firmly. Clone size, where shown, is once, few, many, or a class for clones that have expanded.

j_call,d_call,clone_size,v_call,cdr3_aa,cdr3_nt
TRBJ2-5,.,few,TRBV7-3,CARGLYQDRYF,TGTGCCAGGGGGCTCTACCAAGATCGGTACTTC
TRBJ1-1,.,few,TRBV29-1,CSVEYKYNTEAFF,TGCAGCGTTGAATACAAGTACAACACTGAAGCTTTCTTT
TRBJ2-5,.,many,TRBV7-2,CASSPLRGETQYF,TGTGCCAGCAGCCCACTACGAGGGGAGACCCAGTACTTC
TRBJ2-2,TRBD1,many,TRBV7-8,CASSLGDRGTGELFF,TGTGCCAGCAGCTTAGGGGACAGGGGGACCGGGGAGCTGTTTTTT
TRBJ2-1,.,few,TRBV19,CASSMSGGLKGNEQFF,TGTGCCAGTAGTATGTCCGGGGGTCTGAAGGGCAATGAGCAGTTCTTC
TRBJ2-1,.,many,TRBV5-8,CASSLESGGGEQFF,TGTGCCAGCAGCTTGGAGTCAGGGGGAGGTGAGCAGTTCTTC
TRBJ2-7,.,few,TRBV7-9,CASSLGQGSDEQYF,TGTGCCAGCAGCTTAGGGCAGGGTAGCGACGAGCAGTACTTC
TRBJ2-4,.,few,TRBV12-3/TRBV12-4,CASRSRVVKNHIQYF,TGTGCCAGCAGGTCCAGGGTTGTGAAAAATCACATTCAGTACTTC
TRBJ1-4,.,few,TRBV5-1,CASSPQGGTNEKLFF,TGCGCCAGCAGCCCCCAGGGTGGGACTAATGAAAAACTGTTTTTT
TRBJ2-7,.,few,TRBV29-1,CSVETASYEQYF,TGCAGCGTTGAGACGGCCTCCTACGAGCAGTACTTC
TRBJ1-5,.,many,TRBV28,CASSFWSNQPQHF,TGTGCCAGCAGTTTTTGGAGCAATCAGCCCCAGCATTTT
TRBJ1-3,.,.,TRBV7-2,CASSILGSGNTIYF,TGTGCCAGCAGCATCCTAGGTTCTGGAAACACCATATATTTT
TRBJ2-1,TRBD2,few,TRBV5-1,CASSWGSGSVYNEQFF,TGCGCCAGCAGCTGGGGGAGCGGGAGTGTGTACAATGAGCAGTTCTTC
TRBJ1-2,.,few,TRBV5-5,CASSTDLNYGYTF,TGTGCCAGCAGCACAGACCTTAACTATGGCTACACCTTC
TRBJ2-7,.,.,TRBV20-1,CSARDQMIGEQYF,TGCAGTGCTAGAGATCAGATGATAGGCGAGCAGTACTTC
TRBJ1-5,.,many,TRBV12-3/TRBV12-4,CASSLTRDNQPQHF,TGTGCCAGCAGTTTGACCAGGGACAATCAGCCCCAGCATTTT
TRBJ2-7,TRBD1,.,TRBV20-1,CSARTGDYEQYF,TGCAGTGCACGGACAGGGGACTACGAGCAGTACTTC
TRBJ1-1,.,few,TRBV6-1,CAISRGMELMNTEAFF,TGTGCCATCTCGAGGGGGATGGAACTCATGAACACTGAAGCTTTCTTT
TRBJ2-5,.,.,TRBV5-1,CASGTQEETQYF,TGCGCCAGCGGCACACAGGAAGAGACCCAGTACTTC
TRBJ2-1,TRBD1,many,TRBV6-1,CASSAGTAGYNEQFF,TGTGCCAGCAGTGCCGGGACAGCCGGGTACAATGAGCAGTTCTTC
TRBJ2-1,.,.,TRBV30,CAWRAYNEQFF,TGTGCCTGGAGAGCATACAATGAGCAGTTCTTC
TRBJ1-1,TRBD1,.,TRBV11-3,CASSSADRVGNTEAFF,TGTGCCAGCAGCTCCGCTGACAGGGTTGGGAACACTGAAGCTTTCTTT
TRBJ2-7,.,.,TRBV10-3,CAISESTGSSSYEQYF,TGTGCCATCAGTGAGTCGACAGGTTCAAGCTCCTACGAGCAGTACTTC
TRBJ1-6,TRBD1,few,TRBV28,CASSSGQGDSPLHF,TGTGCCAGCAGTTCCGGACAGGGGGATTCACCCCTCCACTTT
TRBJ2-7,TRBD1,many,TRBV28,CASSHGTGPYEQYF,TGTGCCAGCAGTCACGGGACAGGCCCCTACGAGCAGTACTTC
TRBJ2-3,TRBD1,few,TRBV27,CASSLIPQTGVTDTQYF,TGTGCCAGCAGTTTAATCCCTCAGACAGGGGTTACAGATACGCAGTATTTT
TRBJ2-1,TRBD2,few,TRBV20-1,CSARTSGSYNEQFF,TGCAGTGCACGGACTAGCGGATCCTACAATGAGCAGTTCTTC
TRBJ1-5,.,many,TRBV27,CASSPNRETQPQHF,TGTGCCAGCAGTCCCAACAGGGAAACACAGCCCCAGCATTTT
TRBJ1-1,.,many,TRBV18,CASSPREGGNTEAFF,TGTGCCAGCTCACCACGGGAAGGAGGTAACACTGAAGCTTTCTTT
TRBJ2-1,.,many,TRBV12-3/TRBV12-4,CASCYFVGPSSYNEQFF,TGTGCCAGCTGCTACTTCGTGGGCCCAAGCTCCTACAATGAGCAGTTCTTC
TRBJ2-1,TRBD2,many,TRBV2,CASSESSGSSYNEQFF,TGTGCCAGCAGTGAGTCTAGCGGGAGCTCCTACAATGAGCAGTTCTTC
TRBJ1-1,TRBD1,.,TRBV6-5,CASSYGVPRQGSAEAFF,TGTGCCAGCAGTTACGGCGTTCCGAGACAGGGGAGCGCTGAAGCTTTCTTT
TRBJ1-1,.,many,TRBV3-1,CASSQRESNTEAFF,TGTGCCAGCAGCCAAAGGGAATCGAACACTGAAGCTTTCTTT
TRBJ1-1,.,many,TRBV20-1,CSASLGSMNTEAFF,TGCAGTGCTAGTCTCGGCAGTATGAACACTGAAGCTTTCTTT
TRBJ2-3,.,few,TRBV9,CASSSPPSGALDTQYF,TGTGCCAGCAGCTCCCCCCCCTCGGGAGCATTAGATACGCAGTATTTT
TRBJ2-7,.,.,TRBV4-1,CASSEGSGKGGYEQYF,TGCGCCAGCAGCGAAGGTTCTGGGAAAGGGGGCTACGAGCAGTACTTC
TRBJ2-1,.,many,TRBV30,CAWSVPVGGAYNEQFF,TGTGCCTGGAGTGTACCTGTCGGCGGGGCTTACAATGAGCAGTTCTTC
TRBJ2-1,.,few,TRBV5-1,CASSFYSATYNEQFF,TGCGCCAGCAGCTTCTACAGTGCCACCTACAATGAGCAGTTCTTC
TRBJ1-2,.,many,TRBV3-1,CASSQEGRVYGYTF,TGTGCCAGCAGCCAAGAGGGCAGGGTCTATGGCTACACCTTC
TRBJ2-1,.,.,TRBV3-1,CASSQGTYQGTQFF,TGTGCCAGCAGCCAAGGAACCTACCAAGGGACCCAGTTCTTC
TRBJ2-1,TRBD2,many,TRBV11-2,CASSSRLARDEQFF,TGTGCCAGCAGCTCTCGACTAGCCCGGGATGAGCAGTTCTTC
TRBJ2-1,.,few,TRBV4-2,CASSQATGATHNEQFF,TGTGCCAGCAGCCAAGCCACTGGGGCGACACACAATGAGCAGTTCTTC
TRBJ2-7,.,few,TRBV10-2,CASLGGGSSSYEQYF,TGCGCCAGCCTGGGGGGGGGCTCCAGCTCCTACGAGCAGTACTTC
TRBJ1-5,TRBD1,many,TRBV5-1,CASSPGGSNQPQHF,TGCGCCAGCAGCCCAGGGGGTAGCAATCAGCCCCAGCATTTT
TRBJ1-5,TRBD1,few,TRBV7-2,CASSFTGGNQPQHF,TGTGCCAGCAGCTTTACAGGGGGTAATCAGCCCCAGCATTTT
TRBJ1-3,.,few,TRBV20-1,CSATPPKGNTIYF,TGCAGTGCTACTCCCCCAAAGGGAAACACCATATATTTT
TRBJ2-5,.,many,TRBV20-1,CSAREETQYF,TGCAGTGCCAGGGAGGAGACCCAGTACTTC
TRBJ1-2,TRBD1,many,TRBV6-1,CASQDPGQGIYGYTF,TGTGCCAGTCAGGACCCGGGACAGGGGATTTATGGCTACACCTTC
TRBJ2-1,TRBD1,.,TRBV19,CASQRQGFNEQFF,TGTGCCAGTCAAAGACAGGGCTTCAATGAGCAGTTCTTC
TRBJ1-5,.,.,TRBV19,CASNFQGSNQPQHF,TGTGCCAGTAATTTTCAGGGGAGCAATCAGCCCCAGCATTTT
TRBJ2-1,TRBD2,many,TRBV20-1,CSAPPEVAGYEQFF,TGCAGTGCCCCGCCCGAAGTAGCGGGGTATGAGCAGTTCTTC
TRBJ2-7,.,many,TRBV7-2,CASSLSSGGLFYEQYF,TGTGCCAGCAGCTTATCGAGCGGCGGACTATTCTACGAGCAGTACTTC
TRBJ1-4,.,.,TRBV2,CASIGGGNEKLFF,TGTGCCAGCATCGGAGGCGGTAATGAAAAACTGTTTTTT
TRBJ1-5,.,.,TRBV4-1,CASSQDRYNQPQHF,TGCGCCAGCAGCCAAGACAGGTACAATCAGCCCCAGCATTTT
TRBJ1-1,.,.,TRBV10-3,CAISESQSSTEAFF,TGTGCCATCAGTGAGTCGCAGAGCAGCACTGAAGCTTTCTTT
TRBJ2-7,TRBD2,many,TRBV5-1,CASSLAREGPYEQYF,TGCGCCAGCAGCTTGGCCAGGGAGGGTCCCTACGAGCAGTACTTC